The clone carrying this T cell receptor beta chain has ten or more counts. CDR1 and CDR2 (germline): MDHEN, SYDVKM. The CDR3 length is 12 residues. Trimming removed 2 bases at V and 11 bases at J, with 13 bases between. Researchers amplified the TCR beta CDR3 regions from RNA transcripts. A first-round RT-PCR of the TCR CDR3 used the HTBI primer set. Via MiXCR, TCRdb re-called the multiplex PCR reads, giving one row per CDR3 protein. The sample lists approximately 640,000 distinct CDR3 sequences; roughly a sixth were seen once. This sample was taken from a study of T cells in Graves' hyperthyroidism and ophthalmopathy. Among the patients, aged 18 to 65, hyperthyroidism was newly diagnosed and had lasted under 2 months.

Sequenced: blood. J is TRBJ2-7 and V is TRBV28; D gene ambiguous. The clonotype comes from a man between 45 and 60 years old with Graves' hyperthyroidism. DNA for the CDR3: TGTGCCAGCAGTTTAAGGAGCCCGAAGAAGTACTTC. Encoded protein: CASSLRSPKKYF.